A selection of T cell receptor beta chains follows, all from one sample in a study of cytomegalovirus exposure and HLA in healthy donors. Profiled with immunoSEQ multiplex PCR; TCRdb holds only in-frame clones, not every one. The sample records roughly 150,000 clones, roughly 77% being singletons. The source material was PBMCs. All receptors come from a woman younger than 35 in good health and CMV-seronegative. Both conserved end residues are part of each CDR3. D genes are given only for firm matches. Not every row has a clone size; where given, it reads once, few, many or a size class.

cdr3_length d_call clone_size j_call v_call cdr3_nt cdr3_aa
16 TRBD2 . TRBJ2-7 TRBV7-6 TGTGCCAGCAGCTCCTGGACTAGCGGGAGAAGCTACGAGCAGTACTTC CASSSWTSGRSYEQYF
15 . . TRBJ2-5 TRBV10-1 TGCGCCAGCAGTGAGAATAGCGGATTACAAGAGACCCAGTACTTC CASSENSGLQETQYF
11 . few TRBJ2-3 TRBV29-1 TGCAGCGTCGCCTCCAGTGATACGCAGTATTTT CSVASSDTQYF
12 TRBD1 . TRBJ1-2 TRBV6-5 TGTGCCAGCAGTCTGACAGGGGCTGGCTACACCTTC CASSLTGAGYTF
15 . once TRBJ2-2 TRBV6-5 TGTGCCAGCAGTTATAGGTCAGGGGTGGCCGGGGAGCTGTTTTTT CASSYRSGVAGELFF
17 . . TRBJ1-3 TRBV5-6 TGTGCCAGCAGCTTGGGCGGGGACGGAGGCTATGGAAACACCATATATTTT CASSLGGDGGYGNTIYF
17 . . TRBJ2-6 TRBV7-2 TGTGCCAGCAGCTTAAGGCAGGGAGGTTCTGGGGCCAACGTCCTGACTTTC CASSLRQGGSGANVLTF
15 . . TRBJ2-1 TRBV10-3 TGTGCCATCAGCGAAGACAGGTCCTCCTACAATGAGCAGTTCTTC CAISEDRSSYNEQFF
15 TRBD1 . TRBJ1-2 TRBV7-9 TGTGCCAGCAGCTTAGATGCAGGGGGTAGCTATGGCTACACCTTC CASSLDAGGSYGYTF
14 . . TRBJ2-7 TRBV4-1 TGCGCCAGCAGCCAAGGAGCCCAGGCACCGAAGAAGTACTTC CASSQGAQAPKKYF
16 . . TRBJ1-2 TRBV6-4 TGTGCCAGCAGTGACTCGATGGACTCCCCAGGCTATGGCTACACCTTC CASSDSMDSPGYGYTF
16 . . TRBJ2-1 TRBV6-6 TGTGCCAGCAGTTCCCCTACTAGGAGCTCCTACAATGAGCAGTTCTTC CASSSPTRSSYNEQFF
16 . . TRBJ2-7 TRBV7-7 TGTGCTAGCAGCTTATGGGTGGGGGGTCTCTCCTACGAGCAGTACTTC CASSLWVGGLSYEQYF
14 TRBD1 . TRBJ2-1 TRBV5-1 TGCGCCAGCAGCTTTGGACAGGGAATTGGTGAGCAGTTCTTC CASSFGQGIGEQFF
13 . once TRBJ1-5 TRBV27 TGTGCCAGCAGTTGGACAGCAAATCAGCCCCAGCATTTT CASSWTANQPQHF
14 TRBD1 . TRBJ2-7 TRBV10-2 TGCGCCAGCTCCCCCGGGACAGGGTCCTACGAGCAGTACTTC CASSPGTGSYEQYF
15 . . TRBJ1-2 TRBV11-2 TGTGCCGGCAGCTCAGGCCGGTACGCGATGGATGGCTACACCTTC CAGSSGRYAMDGYTF
14 TRBD1 . TRBJ2-7 TRBV6-1 TGTGCCAGCAATCAACAGGGGTCCTCCTACGAGCAGTACTTC CASNQQGSSYEQYF
14 . once TRBJ2-1 TRBV6-5 TGTGCCAGCAGTTGGGACTCGGGCGGCAATGAGCAGTTCTTC CASSWDSGGNEQFF
12 . few TRBJ2-1 TRBV6-5 TGTGCCAGCAGTTACTGGGGAGGCGAGCAGTTCTTC CASSYWGGEQFF
15 TRBD2 . TRBJ2-7 TRBV7-2 TGTGCCAGCAGCTTAGATGATAGCGGGTATTACGAGCAGTACTTC CASSLDDSGYYEQYF
16 . . TRBJ2-5 TRBV4-1 TGCGCCAGCAGCTACCCTTACCGGGACTCCCAAGAGACCCAGTACTTC CASSYPYRDSQETQYF
15 . . TRBJ2-1 TRBV27 TGTGCCAGCAGTTTCAAGGCGGAACCCTACAATGAGCAGTTCTTC CASSFKAEPYNEQFF
18 . . TRBJ2-3 TRBV14 TGTGCCAGCAGCCAAGATTTTTTGGGGGCGGGCAACACAGATACGCAGTATTTT CASSQDFLGAGNTDTQYF